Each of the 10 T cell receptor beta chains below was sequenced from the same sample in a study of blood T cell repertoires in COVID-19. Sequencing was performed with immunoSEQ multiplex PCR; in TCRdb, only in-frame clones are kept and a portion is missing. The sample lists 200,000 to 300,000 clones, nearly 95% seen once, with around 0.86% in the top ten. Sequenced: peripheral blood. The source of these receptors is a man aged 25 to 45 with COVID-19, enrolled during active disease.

The CDR3 nucleotides read TGTGCCAGCAGTCCTATTAGGGGGACAGGGTATGGCTACACCTTC. Its translation is CASSPIRGTGYGYTF. This chain links TRBV7-9 with TRBJ1-2, with 9 bases identical to TRBD1. The germline V gene has CDR1 SEHNR and CDR2 FQNEAQ (reference sequence). J lost 5 bases, V lost 6 bases, and 10 bases had no gene match. The CDR3 is 15 residues long.

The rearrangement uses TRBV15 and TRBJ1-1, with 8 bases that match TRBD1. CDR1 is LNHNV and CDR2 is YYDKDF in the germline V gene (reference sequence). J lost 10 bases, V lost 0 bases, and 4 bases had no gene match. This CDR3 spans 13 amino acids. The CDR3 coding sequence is TGTGCCACCAGCAGAGATGTACAGGGGGGAGCTTTCTTT. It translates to CATSRDVQGGAFF.

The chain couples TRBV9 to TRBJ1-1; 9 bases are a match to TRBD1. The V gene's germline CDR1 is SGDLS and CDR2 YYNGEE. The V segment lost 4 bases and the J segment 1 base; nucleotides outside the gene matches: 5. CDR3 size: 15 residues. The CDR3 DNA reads TGTGCCAGCAGCACAGGGACAGGGTGGAACACTGAAGCTTTCTTT. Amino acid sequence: CASSTGTGWNTEAFF.

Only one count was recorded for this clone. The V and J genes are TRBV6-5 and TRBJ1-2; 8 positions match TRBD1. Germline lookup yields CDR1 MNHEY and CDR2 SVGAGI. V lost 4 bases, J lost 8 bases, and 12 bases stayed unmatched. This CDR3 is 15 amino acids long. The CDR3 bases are TGTGCCAGCAGTTTTTCCCAGGGGGCGATTGGAGGCTACACCTTC. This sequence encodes CASSFSQGAIGGYTF.

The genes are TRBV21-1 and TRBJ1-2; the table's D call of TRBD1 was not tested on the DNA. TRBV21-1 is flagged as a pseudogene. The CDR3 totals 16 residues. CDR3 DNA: TGTGCCAGCAGCAAAGTTGGAGGGACAGGCACTTATGGCTACACCTTC. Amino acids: CASSKVGGTGTYGYTF.

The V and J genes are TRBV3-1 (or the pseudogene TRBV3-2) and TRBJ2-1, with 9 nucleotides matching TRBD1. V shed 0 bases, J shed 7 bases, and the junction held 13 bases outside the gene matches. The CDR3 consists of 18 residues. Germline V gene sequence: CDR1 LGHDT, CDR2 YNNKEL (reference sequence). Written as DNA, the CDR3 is TGTGCCAGCAGCCAAGAGAAGGTTGGGACAGGGCTACGGAATGAGCAGTTCTTC. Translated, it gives CASSQEKVGTGLRNEQFF.

CDR3 amino acids: CASSQTDTDTQYF. The CDR3 DNA is TGTGCCAGCAGCCAGACAGATACAGATACGCAGTATTTT. This chain uses TRBV12-3 or TRBV12-4 with TRBJ2-3; maybe TRBD1 (5 bases). The CDR3 is 13 amino acids. V lost 6 bases and J lost 3, with 10 bases in between.

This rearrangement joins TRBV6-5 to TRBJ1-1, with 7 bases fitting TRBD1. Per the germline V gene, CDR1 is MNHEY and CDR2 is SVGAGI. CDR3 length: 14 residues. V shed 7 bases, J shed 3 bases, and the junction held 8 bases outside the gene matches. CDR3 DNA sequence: TGTGCCAGCACTTCCTACGACAGGGACACTGAAGCTTTCTTT. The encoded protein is CASTSYDRDTEAFF.

CDR3 residues: CASSLDSKETQYF. The CDR3 DNA follows: TGTGCCAGCAGTCTGGACAGTAAAGAGACCCAGTACTTC. This chain connects TRBV2 to TRBJ2-5, with D perhaps matching TRBD1 (6 bases). Germline lookup yields CDR1 SNHLY and CDR2 FYNNEI. V dropped 5 bases and J dropped 3 bases, with 10 bases sitting between them. The CDR3 length is 13 residues. Filled out from reference TRBV2 and TRBJ2-5, the complete variable domain reads EPEVTQTPSHQVTQMGQEVILRCVPISNHLYFYWYRQILGQKVEFLVSFYNNEISEKSEIFDDQFSVERPDGSNFTLKIRSTKLEDSAMYFCASSLDSKETQYFGPGTRLLVL.

The CDR3 region has the DNA TGTGCCAGCAGCCCCAGACTAGCGGGGGTCACCGGGGAGCTGTTTTTT. It specifies CASSPRLAGVTGELFF. The V gene is TRBV7-9, the J gene TRBJ2-2, with TRBD2 identical over 12 bases. J gave up 4 bases and V 5 bases, and 5 bases lay outside the gene matches. Germline CDR1 and CDR2: SEHNR and FQNEAQ (reference sequence). CDR3 length: 16 amino acids.